Below, 3 T cell receptor beta chains from the same sample are listed, as sequenced in a study of OX40 agonist ivuxolimab in advanced cancers. TCRdb's table, derived via immunoSEQ multiplex PCR, lists solely in-frame clones and lacks some. The sample lists about 98,000 clones; 87% were seen once. The specimen comprised CD4+ or CD8+ T cells sorted from blood, sampled in a trial of the OX40 agonist ivuxolimab. The receptors originated from an adult with an advanced solid tumor such as melanoma, head and neck, liver or kidney cancer.

The rearrangement uses TRBV6-4 and TRBJ2-1; 7 bases match TRBD1. This CDR3 has 14 amino acids. Germline lookup yields CDR1 MRHNA and CDR2 SNTAGT. J gave up 2 bases and V 3 bases, and 1 base lay outside the gene matches. The CDR3, as DNA: TGTGCCAGCAGTGAGACAGGGCCCTACAATGAGCAGTTCTTC. Residues: CASSETGPYNEQFF.

For the CDR3, the DNA is TGTGCCAGCAGCATTTACTACAGGCAGGGAGAGACCCAGTACTTC. It encodes CASSIYYRQGETQYF. The chain is built from TRBV28 and TRBJ2-5; tentatively, D is TRBD1 (5 bases). Germline assignment: CDR1 MDHEN and CDR2 SYDVKM. CDR3 length: 15 residues. Between the trimmed V and J ends, which lost 6 bases and 4 bases, there was a span of 18 bases.

The chain employs TRBV5-4 and TRBJ1-2; D is perhaps TRBD1 (6 bases). Per germline, CDR1 SGHNT and CDR2 YYREEE (reference sequence). This CDR3 region has 14 residues. V shed 4 bases and J shed 3 bases, with 13 bases lying between them. CDR3 residues: CASSLVDSYYGYTF. For the CDR3, the DNA is TGTGCCAGCAGCCTGGTGGACAGCTACTATGGCTACACCTTC.